The 7 T cell receptor beta chains below come from one sample, sequenced in a study of T cells after yellow fever vaccination. MiXCR, run by TCRdb on the 5' RACE reads, gives a single entry per CDR3 protein. The data hold 240,000 or so distinct CDR3 sequences, with 6.9% observed a single time. The material sequenced was CD4+ T cells sorted from PBMCs, taken 15 days after the yellow fever booster vaccination. The receptors were sampled from a man under 40 who received the YFV17D yellow fever vaccine.

The chain joins TRBV21-1 to TRBJ2-2. TRBV21-1 is listed as a pseudogene. CDR3 length: 13 amino acids. This CDR3 is CASSRINTGELFF. The CDR3 coding sequence is TGTGCCAGCAGCAGAATTAACACCGGGGAGCTGTTTTTT.

This clonotype turned up a few times. The J gene is TRBJ2-1, the V gene TRBV7-9; possible D gene TRBD2, 6 bases. The CDR3 runs 17 residues. Germline assignment: CDR1 SEHNR and CDR2 FQNEAQ (reference sequence). The V gene lost 1 base and the J gene lost 5 bases, with 18 bases spanning the gap. CDR3 amino acids: CASSLVSAGLRDNEQFF. For the CDR3, the DNA is TGTGCCAGCAGCTTAGTTTCTGCGGGATTAAGGGACAATGAGCAGTTCTTC. Complete variable domain (other parts from reference TRBV7-9 and TRBJ2-1): DTGVSQNPRHKITKRGQNVTFRCDPISEHNRLYWYRQTLGQGPEFLTYFQNEAQLEKSRLLSDRFSAERPKGSFSTLEIQRTEQGDSAMYLCASSLVSAGLRDNEQFFGPGTRLTVL.

This clonotype turned up a few times. The chain couples TRBV3-1 to TRBJ1-2; 7 positions agree with TRBD1. The V segment lost 11 bases and the J segment 4 bases; nucleotides outside the gene matches: 16. This CDR3 spans 15 amino acids. Germline-derived CDR1 and CDR2 are LGHDT and YNNKEL (reference sequence). CDR3 DNA: TGTGCCTCCTGCCAAGGCAGGGGGAATGCCTATGGCTACACCTTC. This translates into CASCQGRGNAYGYTF.

The table lists this clonotype with many counts. The J gene is TRBJ2-1, the V gene TRBV7-8; TRBD2 is a possible D gene (6 bases). Germline V gives CDR1 SGHVS, CDR2 FQNEAQ. The CDR3 extends over 16 amino acids. Deletions cut 5 bases from V and 10 bases from J, with 24 bases between. The CDR3 coding sequence is TGTGCCAGCAGCCCGCGTGATGCGGGGTCCTATAGAGAGCAGTTCTTC. The encoded protein is CASSPRDAGSYREQFF.

The rearrangement uses TRBV3-1 and TRBJ1-3, with no clear D. The CDR3 totals 17 residues. Germline V lookup: CDR1 LGHDT, CDR2 YNNKEL (reference sequence). V was cut by 2 bases and J by 0 bases, with 14 bases left in between. The DNA for the CDR3 is TGTGCCAGCAGCCAATTTGCCACGGGCATCTCTGGAAACACCATATATTTT. This encodes CASSQFATGISGNTIYF.

This clonotype was counted ten times or more. The rearrangement uses TRBV11-2 and TRBJ1-2; the D is unclear. Germline loops: CDR1 SGHAT, CDR2 FQNNGV. This CDR3 is 12 amino acids long. V lost 0 bases, J lost 8 bases, and 7 bases lay in between. The CDR3 sequence is CASSLDRSGYTF. The CDR3 nucleotides are TGTGCCAGCAGCTTAGATCGGTCGGGCTACACCTTC.

Many counts were recorded for this clonotype. V and J are TRBV7-2 and TRBJ2-1; 9 positions match TRBD2. With 4 bases clipped from V and 4 bases from J, the junction kept 2 bases outside the gene matches. CDR1 and CDR2 from the germline V gene are SGHTA and FQGNSA. The CDR3 runs to 14 residues. In DNA form, the CDR3 reads TGTGCCAGCAGCTGGGGACTAGCATACAATGAGCAGTTCTTC. Residues: CASSWGLAYNEQFF.